A selection of T cell receptor beta chains follows, all from one sample in a study of blood T cell repertoires in COVID-19. Assay: immunoSEQ multiplex PCR; the TCRdb copy retains only in-frame clones and omits some. The table shows 250,000 to 350,000 clones, with more than 85% occurring only once. The sequenced sample was PBMCs or T cells enriched from blood (not recorded which). The receptor set was obtained from a woman between 25 and 40 years old who had recovered from COVID-19. CDR3s include the opening cysteine and the closing phenylalanine or tryptophan. D genes are given only for firm matches. Clone size appears in some rows only: once, few, many, or a class for an expanded clone.

d_gene,j_gene,abundance,v_gene,CDR3nt,CDR3aa
.,TRBJ1-6,.,TRBV27,TGTGCCAGCAGCCCAATTGGCGGTAAACCCCTCCACTTT,CASSPIGGKPLHF
TRBD1,TRBJ2-7,once,TRBV6-5,TGTGCCAGCAGTTATAACCGACAGGGGGTAAATTTGTTC,CASSYNRQGVNLF
TRBD1,TRBJ1-5,.,TRBV5-4,TGTGCCAGCAGCCTGGACAGGGCGGGGCCCCAGCATTTT,CASSLDRAGPQHF
.,TRBJ2-3,.,TRBV5-1,TGCGCCAGCAGCACTACAGGACAGTTAGACACAGATACGCAGTATTTT,CASSTTGQLDTDTQYF
.,TRBJ2-2,.,TRBV7-6,TGTGCCAGCAGCCCCAAAGGCGGTTTTTCCAACACCGGGGAGCTGTTTTTT,CASSPKGGFSNTGELFF
TRBD1,TRBJ2-2,.,TRBV5-5,TGTGCCAGCAGCTCTACAGGGGTCACCGGGGAGCTGTTTTTT,CASSSTGVTGELFF
.,TRBJ2-1,.,TRBV11-2,TGTGCCAGCAGCTTGACGGAGCACACTTACAATGAGCAGTTCTTC,CASSLTEHTYNEQFF
TRBD2,TRBJ2-2,.,TRBV2,TGTGCCAGCAGTACAGGACTAGCGGGAGCCACCGGGGAGCTGTTTTTT,CASSTGLAGATGELFF
TRBD1,TRBJ2-1,.,TRBV27,TGTGCCAGCAGTTTATGGGACAGCTCCTACAATGAGCAGTTCTTC,CASSLWDSSYNEQFF
TRBD2,TRBJ2-7,few,TRBV15,TGTGCCACCAGCAGAGACGGTAGCGGGTCCTACGAGCAGTACTTC,CATSRDGSGSYEQYF
.,TRBJ1-2,.,TRBV11-3,TGTGCCAGCAGCTTAGTCGGGAGCTATGGCTACACCTTC,CASSLVGSYGYTF
TRBD1,TRBJ1-2,.,TRBV3-1/TRBV3-2,TGTGCCAGCAGCCAAGATTCCCCAAGTGAGGGGGCGCCTCATGGCTACACCTTC,CASSQDSPSEGAPHGYTF
TRBD1,TRBJ1-2,.,TRBV7-2,TGTGCCAGCAGCTTAGCGACAGGGAACTATGGCTACACCTTC,CASSLATGNYGYTF
.,TRBJ2-3,.,TRBV24-1,TGTGCCACCAGTGATCCGGCAGGGACTAGCACAGATACGCAGTATTTT,CATSDPAGTSTDTQYF
.,TRBJ1-6,.,TRBV19,TGTGCCAGTAGTCTAGGGACCGGGGAACGTTCACCCCTCCACTTT,CASSLGTGERSPLHF
.,TRBJ1-2,once,TRBV28,TGTGCCACCAATCCGGGGGAGGGGACCTTTAACTATGGCTACACCTTC,CATNPGEGTFNYGYTF
.,TRBJ2-3,.,TRBV10-3,TGTGCCATCAGTGACCCCCAGAAGACTACATCGGTCACAGATACGCAGTATTTT,CAISDPQKTTSVTDTQYF
TRBD2,TRBJ2-1,once,TRBV7-9,TGTGCCAGCAGCTCCCGGACTAGCGCACCTTTTGAGCAGTTCTTC,CASSSRTSAPFEQFF
.,TRBJ1-6,.,TRBV25-1,TGTGCCAGCAGTGAGAGCTCCTATAATTCACCCCTCCACTTT,CASSESSYNSPLHF
.,TRBJ2-6,.,TRBV19,TGTGCCAGTACGGCGGGTGGGGCCAACGTCCTGACTTTC,CASTAGGANVLTF
TRBD1,TRBJ1-1,.,TRBV3-1/TRBV3-2,TGTGCCAGCAGCCAACGCGCCAGGGGGCGGAATGAAGCTTTCTTT,CASSQRARGRNEAFF
.,TRBJ1-1,.,TRBV19,TGTGCCAGTAGGTTCTTAGGGGAAACTGAAGCTTTCTTT,CASRFLGETEAFF
TRBD2,TRBJ2-2,once,TRBV5-1,TGCGCCAGCAGGCCCGGGACTAGCGAGACCGGGGAGCTGTTTTTT,CASRPGTSETGELFF
.,TRBJ2-1,.,TRBV4-2,TGTGCCAGCAGCCAAGAACAGGGTGCGTGGGGCAATGAGCAGTTCTTC,CASSQEQGAWGNEQFF
.,TRBJ1-1,.,TRBV5-8,TGTGCCAGCACCTGGGGAGGGATAAGGGCTGAAGCTTTCTTT,CASTWGGIRAEAFF
TRBD2,TRBJ2-1,.,TRBV28,TGTGCCAGCATCCCTAGCGGGAAGGATGAGCAGTTCTTC,CASIPSGKDEQFF
TRBD2,TRBJ2-3,once,TRBV3-1/TRBV3-2,TGTGCCAGCAGCCAATATCGCCCGTTACTAGCGGGGGGGACAGATACGCAGTATTTT,CASSQYRPLLAGGTDTQYF